This TCR beta chain originates from a study of prognosis after radiotherapy for stage I lung cancer. In the study overall: Tumors proved to be squamous cell carcinoma in about seven patients and represented adenocarcinoma in 12 to 13. Therapy that ran concurrently with stereotactic body radiotherapy was given to no patient.

This clonotype was picked up many times. Using two-round multiplex PCR, the authors amplified TCR beta CDR3 from genomic DNA. Primers targeting each individual TRBV and TRBJ gene were applied in first-round PCR. TCRdb fed the multiplex PCR reads into MiXCR, producing one record per CDR3 protein. The sample includes tens of thousands of distinct CDR3 sequences, about 24% of them seen just once. The germline CDR1 and CDR2 sequences are SGHTA and FQGTGA. Trimming stripped 5 bases from V and 0 bases from J, with 11 bases between. This CDR3 has 15 residues. The rearrangement links TRBV7-3 to TRBJ1-3; D perhaps matches TRBD1 (6 bases). Material: PBMCs, obtained before or after stereotactic body radiation therapy (not recorded which). The origin of this receptor is a donor over 45 with non-small cell lung cancer. In DNA, the CDR3 is TGTGCCAGCAGCCTCACAGGGAGCTCTGGAAACACCATATATTTT. This translates into CASSLTGSSGNTIYF. The whole variable domain, filled in from reference TRBV7-3 and TRBJ1-3, reads GAGVSQTPSNKVTEKGKYVELRCDPISGHTALYWYRQSLGQGPEFLIYFQGTGAADDSGLPNDRFFAVRPEGSVSTLKIQRTERGDSAVYLCASSLTGSSGNTIYFGEGSWLTVV.